This T cell receptor beta chain emerged from a study of T cells in localized non-small cell lung cancer (dated by TCRdb to the early 2020s). Some background on the complete study: The study examined T cell repertoires in 200 to 300 patients with early-stage NSCLC and compared tumors with uninvolved tumor-adjacent lungs. NSCLC patients had a mean age of around 66 years, and more than 120 were male and about 98 female. All 240 or so NSCLC patients in the cohort were treatment-naive and had localized lung tumors that were resected.

At diagnosis, tumor, uninvolved tumor-adjacent lung and peripheral blood were collected and then preserved as a mix of FFPE and fresh-frozen material. Blood samples were analyzed as peripheral blood mononuclear cells for TCR repertoire profiling. TCR beta CDR3 regions were sequenced from DNA using the immunoSEQ Assay. The study's own analysis went as follows. To compute T cell density, TCR beta template counts were normalized to usable DNA, which was estimated by amplifying housekeeping genes. Using the preseqR package, richness was estimated by extrapolating to 120,000 templates for tissue samples and 400,000 templates for PBMC samples. Clonality was defined as one minus Pielou's evenness. Tissue-enriched TCRs were identified through differential abundance testing performed on productive amino-acid clonotypes, with a minimum total count of 5 and an alpha of 0.1. The Jaccard Index and the Morisita Overlap Index were used to quantify repertoire overlap between compartments. TCR beta CDR3s were clustered by GLIPH together with public tetramer-defined viral CDR3s, and at least three viral sequences plus V-gene enrichment were required for viral motifs. The immuneACCESS repertoire file appears here via TCRdb, limited to in-frame rearrangements. These files lack a portion of the clones; in checked studies, under half of the deficit traces to unresolved V genes, and the cause of the others is not known. The V and J calls and clone size were taken over from that table, and D and trimming were inferred from the DNA. The sample table records some 22,000 clones; 70% to 85% of these occur just once. Of the sample, about 2.4% falls within the top ten clones.

General findings and caveats noted by the study authors: Uninvolved tumor-adjacent lung showed the highest T cell clonality, higher than tumor, which suggests more focused antigenic responses in the adjacent lung. Longer overall survival was associated with higher blood T cell density, whereas shorter survival was associated with higher adjacent-lung clonality. A median of 57 of the top 100 tumor clones turned up in the paired uninvolved adjacent lung, and approximately 30 of those clones also ranked among the top 100 of that same adjacent lung. Since the design was exploratory, TCR variables were selected using unadjusted p-values with no false-discovery rate correction. Multi-region tumor sequencing was not performed, so intratumor heterogeneity could not be excluded.

Cut back by 3 bases and 0 bases, the V and J ends lie 6 bases apart. CDR1 and CDR2 were assigned from the germline V gene as MDHEN and SYDVKM. The CDR3 has 13 amino acids, counting the end cysteine and phenylalanine. Of all the DNA, just the CDR3 is kept, 39 bases in frame from base 1. A note on this clone: Its antigen remains undetermined. Base qualities were left out, and no much larger clone turns up one base away.

The material sequenced was peripheral blood, taken before any cancer treatment. This TCR derives from a man aged 35-69 years with stage I lung adenocarcinoma. The chain employs TRBV28 and TRBJ2-7, with no confidently assigned D gene. The sequenced DNA: TGTGCCAGCAGTTTGACCTTCTCCTACGAGCAGTACTTC. It codes for CASSLTFSYEQYF. The entire variable domain, with the stretches around the CDR3 drawn from the reference TRBV28 and TRBJ2-7 proteins, is DVKVTQSSRYLVKRTGEKVFLECVQDMDHENMFWYRQDPGLGLRLIYFSYDVKMKEKGDIPEGYSVSREKKERFSLILESASTNQTSMYLCASSLTFSYEQYFGPGTRLTVT.